This T cell receptor beta chain was profiled in a study of cytomegalovirus exposure and HLA in healthy donors. Findings and caveats of the study: Data from an earlier analysis indicated that most TCR beta V segments were productive either about 90% or about 30% of the time. An observed cluster of highly shared sequence variants was recorded as a likely sequencing artifact. Later genetic work tied a missense DCLRE1C variant to beta-chain V and J trimming.

Trimming removed 2 bases from V and 5 bases from J, with 12 bases in between. Germline loops: CDR1 MNHEY, CDR2 SVGAGI. This CDR3 is 15 amino acids long. PCR amplification relied on 60 Vbeta primers (plus 13 Jbeta primers). Profiling relied on immunoSEQ multiplex PCR, and the TCRdb table lists in-frame clones only, not all of them. The data show 200,000 or so clones, 60% to 80% seen once. Donors counted as nominally healthy when sampled, yet unrecorded immune exposures were likely. Turning to this clone: Antigen: not known.

Sequencing was carried out using PBMCs. The TCR comes from a man aged 18 to 30 in good health and CMV-seronegative. The V and J genes are TRBV6-5 and TRBJ2-2; possibly TRBD2 for D (7 bases). The CDR3 region has the DNA TGTGCCAGCAGTTACGCGGGGGCTCCTACCGGGGAGCTGTTTTTT. Amino acids: CASSYAGAPTGELFF.